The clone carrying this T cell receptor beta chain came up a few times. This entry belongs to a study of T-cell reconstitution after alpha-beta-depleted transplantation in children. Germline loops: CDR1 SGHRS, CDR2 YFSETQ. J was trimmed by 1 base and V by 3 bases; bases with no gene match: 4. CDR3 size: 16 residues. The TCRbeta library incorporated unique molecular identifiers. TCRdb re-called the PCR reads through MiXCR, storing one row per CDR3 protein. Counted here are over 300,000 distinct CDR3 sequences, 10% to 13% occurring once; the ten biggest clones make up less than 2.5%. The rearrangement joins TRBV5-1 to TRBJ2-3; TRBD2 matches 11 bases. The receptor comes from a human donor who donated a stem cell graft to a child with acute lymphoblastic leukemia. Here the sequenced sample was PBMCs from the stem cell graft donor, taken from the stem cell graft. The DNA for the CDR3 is TGCGCCAGCAGCTCGGGGACTAGCGGCCGCACAGATACGCAGTATTTT. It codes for CASSSGTSGRTDTQYF.